Listed below are T cell receptor beta chains from one sample, sequenced in a study of breast tumors, draining lymph nodes, adjacent tissues. TCRdb processed the multiplex PCR reads anew with MiXCR; each CDR3 protein has one entry. The table lists more than 50,000 distinct CDR3 sequences, less than 55% of them singletons. The sequenced sample was breast tumor tissue. The source of these receptors is a female donor with breast cancer. Some clones in this sample may be carry-over from other donors' samples. CDR3s include the opening cysteine and the closing phenylalanine or tryptophan. A D gene is named only where the DNA matches it firmly. Clone size is not always given. Where it is, it says once, few, many or a class for expanded clones.

CASNGPGHNQPQHF	TGTGCCAGCAATGGCCCCGGTCATAATCAGCCCCAGCATTTT	.	many	TRBJ1-5	TRBV6-5
CASQPLGGGELFF	TGTGCCAGTCAACCCCTGGGGGGCGGGGAGCTGTTTTTT	.	.	TRBJ2-2	TRBV19
CASSEPRQGGGELFF	TGCGCCAGCAGTGAGCCCCGACAGGGCGGTGGGGAGCTGTTTTTT	TRBD1	.	TRBJ2-2	TRBV10-2
CALQSSSTDTQYF	TGTGCGCTGCAGTCTTCTAGCACAGATACGCAGTATTTT	.	few	TRBJ2-3	TRBV2
CASSVPGAAKSYEQYF	TGTGCCAGCAGTGTACCCGGGGCCGCAAAGTCCTACGAGCAGTACTTC	.	.	TRBJ2-7	TRBV25-1
CASSQVGGKTQYF	TGCGCCAGCAGCCAAGTGGGGGGGAAGACCCAGTACTTC	TRBD2	.	TRBJ2-5	TRBV4-1
CASSPTTGSSGPQYF	TGTGCCAGCAGCCCTACGACAGGATCCTCGGGGCCGCAGTATTTT	.	few	TRBJ2-3	TRBV6-2/TRBV6-3
CASSVGWGLSGNTIYF	TGTGCCAGCAGCGTAGGTTGGGGTCTCTCTGGAAACACCATATATTTT	.	many	TRBJ1-3	TRBV9
CASSEGGGHSPLHF	TGTGCCAGCAGTGAAGGAGGGGGACATTCACCCCTCCACTTT	.	many	TRBJ1-6	TRBV6-1
CASSQGTGGNQPQHF	TGCGCCAGCAGCCAGGGGACAGGGGGCAATCAGCCCCAGCATTTT	TRBD1	many	TRBJ1-5	TRBV4-3
CASSPPSSGRGDEQFF	TGTGCCAGCTCACCCCCCTCAAGCGGGAGGGGTGATGAGCAGTTCTTC	TRBD2	many	TRBJ2-1	TRBV18
CASSLTGDTEAFF	TGTGCCAGCAGCCTGACTGGTGACACTGAAGCTTTCTTT	.	few	TRBJ1-1	TRBV12-3/TRBV12-4
CASSLNRLGYTF	TGTGCCAGCAGCTTGAATAGGCTCGGCTACACCTTC	.	.	TRBJ1-2	TRBV5-6
CASSLTGTNQPQHF	TGTGCCAGCAGTCTGACAGGGACGAATCAGCCCCAGCATTTT	TRBD1	.	TRBJ1-5	TRBV12-3/TRBV12-4
CASSLSTGELSF	TGTGCCAGCAGTTTATCCACCGGGGAGCTGTCTTTT	.	.	TRBJ2-2	TRBV27
CASSLAPLRGDVYGYTF	TGTGCCAGCAGCTTAGCGCCTTTGCGAGGGGATGTCTATGGCTACACCTTC	.	.	TRBJ1-2	TRBV7-2
CASSELAGGGEQFF	TGTGCCAGCAGTGAGTTAGCGGGAGGCGGGGAGCAGTTCTTC	TRBD2	many	TRBJ2-1	TRBV3-1
CAVGTDNQPQHF	TGTGCCGTCGGGACAGACAATCAGCCCCAGCATTTT	TRBD1	few	TRBJ1-5	TRBV10-3
CASSVGRSYNEQFF	TGTGCCAGCAGCGTAGGAAGGAGTTACAATGAGCAGTTCTTC	.	many	TRBJ2-1	TRBV9
CASTGTGQGASNQPQHF	TGTGCCAGCACCGGCACCGGGCAGGGGGCGAGCAATCAGCCCCAGCATTTT	TRBD1	many	TRBJ1-5	TRBV28
CASSGGTSGGDTQYF	TGTGCCAGCAGCGGTGGGACTAGCGGGGGAGATACGCAGTATTTT	TRBD2	.	TRBJ2-3	TRBV9
CASSQGWAGTGLGSPLHF	TGTGCCAGCAGCCAAGGATGGGCCGGGACAGGGTTAGGTTCACCCCTCCACTTT	TRBD1	many	TRBJ1-6	TRBV3-1
CASTRGNRGSGELFF	TGTGCCAGCACCAGGGGGAACAGGGGAAGCGGGGAGCTGTTTTTT	TRBD1	few	TRBJ2-2	TRBV28
CASSLSTDYREQYF	TGTGCCAGCAGCTTATCAACGGATTACCGCGAGCAGTACTTC	.	.	TRBJ2-7	TRBV7-6
CASSPGTAPNQETQYF	TGTGCCAGCAGCCCCGGGACAGCCCCTAACCAAGAGACCCAGTACTTC	TRBD1	medium-sized	TRBJ2-5	TRBV7-2
CASSLDPLITGWGNYGYTF	TGTGCCAGCAGCTTAGACCCCTTAATTACAGGGTGGGGTAACTATGGCTACACCTTC	.	many	TRBJ1-2	TRBV7-2
CASSDREGLAVMRELFF	TGTGCCAGCAGCGACCGCGAGGGACTAGCGGTTATGAGGGAGCTGTTTTTT	TRBD2	once	TRBJ2-2	TRBV2
CASSVDGGSYGYTF	TGTGCCAGCAGCGTAGACGGTGGGAGCTATGGCTACACCTTC	.	once	TRBJ1-2	TRBV9
CASRAPSGTIYF	TGTGCCAGCAGGGCCCCATCTGGCACCATATATTTT	.	many	TRBJ1-3	TRBV27
CASSPRNQETQYF	TGTGCCAGCAGCCCCAGGAATCAAGAGACCCAGTACTTC	.	medium-sized	TRBJ2-5	TRBV7-3
CSARGRKPSEQYF	TGCAGTGCTAGGGGTAGGAAGCCCTCCGAGCAGTACTTC	.	many	TRBJ2-7	TRBV20-1
CASSEAAGEQYF	TGTGCCAGCAGTGAAGCGGCGGGGGAGCAGTACTTC	.	.	TRBJ2-7	TRBV2
CASSLVANTGELFF	TGCGCCAGCAGCTTGGTGGCGAACACCGGGGAGCTGTTTTTT	.	.	TRBJ2-2	TRBV5-1
CALFSGRANEKLFF	TGTGCCCTGTTCTCGGGGCGAGCTAATGAAAAACTGTTTTTT	.	many	TRBJ1-4	TRBV30
CASSLNGALGAHEQFF	TGTGCCAGCAGTTTAAACGGGGCTCTCGGGGCCCATGAGCAGTTCTTC	.	many	TRBJ2-1	TRBV27
CASSQARASGDNEQYF	TGCGCCAGCAGCCAAGCGAGGGCTAGCGGGGACAATGAGCAGTATTTT	TRBD2	.	TRBJ2-3	TRBV4-1
CASSGGTGRSLGEQFF	TGTGCCAGCAGTGGCGGGACTGGCAGGAGTTTGGGTGAGCAGTTCTTC	.	.	TRBJ2-1	TRBV2
CASSSTTALGEKLFF	TGTGCCAGCAGTTCTACGACAGCCTTGGGTGAAAAACTGTTTTTT	.	many	TRBJ1-4	TRBV6-5
CSARRGSYSNQPQHF	TGCAGTGCTAGGAGAGGGAGTTATAGCAATCAGCCCCAGCATTTT	.	many	TRBJ1-5	TRBV20-1
CASSRLAGNTIYF	TGTGCCAGCAGCCGGTTGGCTGGAAACACCATATATTTT	.	many	TRBJ1-3	TRBV11-2
CASARTSGVRNEQFF	TGTGCCAGCGCACGAACTAGCGGGGTCCGGAATGAGCAGTTCTTC	TRBD2	.	TRBJ2-1	TRBV25-1
CASSSGGCNEKLFF	TGTGCCAGCAGCTCGGGGGGTTGTAATGAAAAACTGTTTTTT	.	.	TRBJ1-4	TRBV5-7
CASSRTNYGYTF	TGTGCCAGCAGTCGAACTAACTATGGCTACACCTTC	.	.	TRBJ1-2	TRBV12-3/TRBV12-4
CSVEEPELTEQYF	TGCAGCGTTGAAGAGCCGGAATTGACGGAGCAGTACTTC	.	many	TRBJ2-7	TRBV29-1
CSAVTGQGVADTQYF	TGCAGTGCTGTGACGGGACAGGGTGTCGCAGATACGCAGTATTTT	TRBD1	.	TRBJ2-3	TRBV20-1
CASSHRQRDYEQYF	TGTGCCAGCAGCCACCGACAGAGGGACTACGAGCAGTACTTC	.	many	TRBJ2-7	TRBV6-1
CASSSRTSGLTDTQYF	TGTGCCAGCAGCTCCCGGACTAGCGGTTTAACAGATACGCAGTATTTT	TRBD2	few	TRBJ2-3	TRBV9
CASSPSGGRQQEAFF	TGTGCCAGCTCCCCGTCTGGTGGTCGGCAGCAAGAAGCTTTCTTT	.	few	TRBJ1-1	TRBV18